This is a list of T cell receptor beta chains from one sample in a study of T cells in Graves' hyperthyroidism and ophthalmopathy. TCRdb analysed the multiplex PCR reads with MiXCR anew, one entry per CDR3 protein. This sample yields around 400,000 distinct CDR3 sequences, of which 12% to 15% are seen a single time; roughly a fifth belongs to the top ten. The specimen sequenced was blood. The receptors come from a woman in her sixties or seventies with Graves' ophthalmopathy. The CDR3 runs from the conserved cysteine through the conserved F or W. A D gene is named only where the DNA matches it firmly. Some rows have no size entry. The others give once, few or many, or a class for an expanded clone.

d_call: -
j_call: TRBJ2-1
clone_size: many
v_call: TRBV5-1
cdr3_aa: CASSLEQGKGNEQFF
cdr3_nt: TGCGCCAGCAGCTTGGAACAGGGCAAGGGCAATGAGCAGTTCTTC

d_call: -
j_call: TRBJ1-2
clone_size: -
v_call: TRBV7-9
cdr3_aa: CASSLDGGRFYGYTF
cdr3_nt: TGTGCCAGCAGCTTAGATGGGGGGCGCTTCTATGGCTACACCTTC

d_call: -
j_call: TRBJ2-3
clone_size: many
v_call: TRBV28
cdr3_aa: CASSTPSDTQYF
cdr3_nt: TGTGCCAGCAGTACTCCCTCAGATACGCAGTATTTT

d_call: TRBD1
j_call: TRBJ2-1
clone_size: -
v_call: TRBV15
cdr3_aa: CATSRDRRGLYNEQFF
cdr3_nt: TGTGCCACCAGCAGAGATCGAAGGGGGCTATACAATGAGCAGTTCTTC

d_call: -
j_call: TRBJ2-2
clone_size: many
v_call: TRBV2
cdr3_aa: CASSELAGATGELFF
cdr3_nt: TGTGCCAGCAGTGAACTAGCCGGGGCCACCGGGGAGCTGTTTTTT

d_call: TRBD2
j_call: TRBJ2-1
clone_size: many
v_call: TRBV7-7
cdr3_aa: CASSLRPTGLAGDYNEQFF
cdr3_nt: TGTGCCAGCAGCCTCCGACCTACGGGACTAGCGGGAGATTACAATGAGCAGTTCTTC

d_call: -
j_call: TRBJ1-1
clone_size: -
v_call: TRBV6-5
cdr3_aa: CASSYSGAGTEAFF
cdr3_nt: TGTGCCAGCAGTTACTCAGGGGCGGGCACTGAAGCTTTCTTT

d_call: TRBD1
j_call: TRBJ2-3
clone_size: -
v_call: TRBV13
cdr3_aa: CASSLRQGRWDTQYF
cdr3_nt: TGTGCCAGCAGCTTAAGACAGGGCAGATGGGATACGCAGTATTTT

d_call: TRBD2
j_call: TRBJ2-7
clone_size: many
v_call: TRBV20-1
cdr3_aa: CSVRLASAYEQYF
cdr3_nt: TGCAGTGTCAGACTAGCATCCGCCTACGAGCAGTACTTC

d_call: TRBD2
j_call: TRBJ2-7
clone_size: -
v_call: TRBV7-9
cdr3_aa: CASSLLAGGPIEQYF
cdr3_nt: TGTGCCAGCAGCCTTCTAGCGGGAGGGCCGATAGAGCAGTACTTC

d_call: TRBD1
j_call: TRBJ2-2
clone_size: few
v_call: TRBV28
cdr3_aa: CASGTGVTGELFF
cdr3_nt: TGTGCCAGCGGGACAGGGGTCACCGGGGAGCTGTTTTTT

d_call: -
j_call: TRBJ2-3
clone_size: many
v_call: TRBV11-2
cdr3_aa: CASSPIGPHTQYF
cdr3_nt: TGTGCCAGCAGCCCGATCGGCCCACATACGCAGTATTTT

d_call: TRBD1
j_call: TRBJ1-2
clone_size: many
v_call: TRBV3-1
cdr3_aa: CASSRRGTGGYGYTF
cdr3_nt: TGTGCCAGCAGCCGGAGAGGGACAGGGGGCTATGGCTACACCTTC

d_call: -
j_call: TRBJ1-2
clone_size: few
v_call: TRBV9
cdr3_aa: CASSAEGYGYTF
cdr3_nt: TGTGCCAGCAGCGCCGAGGGGTATGGCTACACCTTC

d_call: -
j_call: TRBJ1-4
clone_size: many
v_call: TRBV18
cdr3_aa: CASRHKGHAEKLFF
cdr3_nt: TGTGCCAGCCGTCACAAGGGGCACGCTGAAAAACTGTTTTTT

d_call: TRBD1
j_call: TRBJ1-2
clone_size: many
v_call: TRBV12-3/TRBV12-4
cdr3_aa: CASSFQVRGQSGYTF
cdr3_nt: TGTGCCAGCAGTTTTCAGGTCAGGGGGCAGTCTGGCTACACCTTC